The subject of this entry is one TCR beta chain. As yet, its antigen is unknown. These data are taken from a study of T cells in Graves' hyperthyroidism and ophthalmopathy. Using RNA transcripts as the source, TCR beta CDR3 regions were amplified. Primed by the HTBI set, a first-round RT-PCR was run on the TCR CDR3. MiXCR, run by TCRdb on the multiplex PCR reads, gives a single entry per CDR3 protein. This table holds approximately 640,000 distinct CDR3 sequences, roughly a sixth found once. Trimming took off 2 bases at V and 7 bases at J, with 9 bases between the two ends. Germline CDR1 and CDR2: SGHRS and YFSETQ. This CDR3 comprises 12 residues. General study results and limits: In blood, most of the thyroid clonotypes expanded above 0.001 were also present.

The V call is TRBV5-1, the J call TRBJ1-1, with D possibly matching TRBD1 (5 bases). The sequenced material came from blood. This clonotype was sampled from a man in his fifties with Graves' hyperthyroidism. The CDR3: CASSFDSHEAFF. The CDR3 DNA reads TGCGCCAGCAGCTTCGACAGTCATGAAGCTTTCTTT. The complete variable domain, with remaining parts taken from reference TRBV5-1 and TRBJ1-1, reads KAGVTQTPRYLIKTRGQQVTLSCSPISGHRSVSWYQQTPGQGLQFLFEYFSETQRNKGNFPGRFSGRQFSNSRSEMNVSTLELGDSALYLCASSFDSHEAFFGQGTRLTVV.